This T cell receptor beta chain was identified during a study of HIV-infected patients and healthy controls. Looked up from germline, CDR1 is DFQATT and CDR2 is SNEGSKA (reference sequence). The CDR3 has 14 amino acids. Trimming removed 1 base at V and 1 base at J, with 9 bases between. TCRdb used MiXCR to reprocess the 5' RACE reads, holding one entry per CDR3 protein. In the table there are 65,000 to 70,000 distinct CDR3 sequences, 16% of which are singletons. The sequence was obtained from a human donor in good health. The chain employs TRBV20-1 and TRBJ2-3; D uncertain. What was sequenced was CD4+ T cells from blood. CDR3 in amino acids: CSARGSVGTDTQYF. CDR3 coding DNA: TGCAGTGCTAGAGGGTCGGTAGGCACAGATACGCAGTATTTT.